The source of this T cell receptor beta chain is a study of Tregs in tolerant kidney transplant recipients. Points from the study as a whole: Findings come from small patient numbers and require larger validation. Tolerant patients' donor-specific Tregs expanded beyond overall Tregs, suggesting antigen-driven growth. Nucleotide sequences could not be compared across some patients' samples due to primer changes.

There are 21 residues in the CDR3. Germline V CDR1 and CDR2: KGHSH, LQKENI. The V gene lost 6 bases and the J gene lost 0 bases, with 32 bases spanning the gap. The repertoire was sequenced with immunoSEQ multiplex PCR; TCRdb's copy has only in-frame clones and lacks some. The data show about 23,000 clones, and the top ten clones hold 4.1%. Recipients received nonmyeloablative bone marrow transplants from related graft donors, with transient mixed chimerism. CD4+CD25+CD127- Tregs, CD4+CD25- non-Tregs, CD4 and CD8 cells were sorted. Of note for this clone: Its specificity is unknown. The observed sequence ends 3 residues before the CDR3 terminus, with the missing tail filled in from the germline J gene.

The V and J genes are TRBV18 and TRBJ1-2; D is uncertain. The TCR comes from a human patient who received a combined kidney and bone marrow transplant. The graft donor may have contributed some T cells. The sample consisted of CD4+ T cells from blood (PBMCs), taken 6 months after the transplant. This CDR3 is CASSQLPIGVRTKPTNYGYTF. CDR3 DNA, as far as it was read: TGTGCCAGCTCCCAGCTACCAATCGGGGTCCGAACTAAACCCACTAACTATGGC.